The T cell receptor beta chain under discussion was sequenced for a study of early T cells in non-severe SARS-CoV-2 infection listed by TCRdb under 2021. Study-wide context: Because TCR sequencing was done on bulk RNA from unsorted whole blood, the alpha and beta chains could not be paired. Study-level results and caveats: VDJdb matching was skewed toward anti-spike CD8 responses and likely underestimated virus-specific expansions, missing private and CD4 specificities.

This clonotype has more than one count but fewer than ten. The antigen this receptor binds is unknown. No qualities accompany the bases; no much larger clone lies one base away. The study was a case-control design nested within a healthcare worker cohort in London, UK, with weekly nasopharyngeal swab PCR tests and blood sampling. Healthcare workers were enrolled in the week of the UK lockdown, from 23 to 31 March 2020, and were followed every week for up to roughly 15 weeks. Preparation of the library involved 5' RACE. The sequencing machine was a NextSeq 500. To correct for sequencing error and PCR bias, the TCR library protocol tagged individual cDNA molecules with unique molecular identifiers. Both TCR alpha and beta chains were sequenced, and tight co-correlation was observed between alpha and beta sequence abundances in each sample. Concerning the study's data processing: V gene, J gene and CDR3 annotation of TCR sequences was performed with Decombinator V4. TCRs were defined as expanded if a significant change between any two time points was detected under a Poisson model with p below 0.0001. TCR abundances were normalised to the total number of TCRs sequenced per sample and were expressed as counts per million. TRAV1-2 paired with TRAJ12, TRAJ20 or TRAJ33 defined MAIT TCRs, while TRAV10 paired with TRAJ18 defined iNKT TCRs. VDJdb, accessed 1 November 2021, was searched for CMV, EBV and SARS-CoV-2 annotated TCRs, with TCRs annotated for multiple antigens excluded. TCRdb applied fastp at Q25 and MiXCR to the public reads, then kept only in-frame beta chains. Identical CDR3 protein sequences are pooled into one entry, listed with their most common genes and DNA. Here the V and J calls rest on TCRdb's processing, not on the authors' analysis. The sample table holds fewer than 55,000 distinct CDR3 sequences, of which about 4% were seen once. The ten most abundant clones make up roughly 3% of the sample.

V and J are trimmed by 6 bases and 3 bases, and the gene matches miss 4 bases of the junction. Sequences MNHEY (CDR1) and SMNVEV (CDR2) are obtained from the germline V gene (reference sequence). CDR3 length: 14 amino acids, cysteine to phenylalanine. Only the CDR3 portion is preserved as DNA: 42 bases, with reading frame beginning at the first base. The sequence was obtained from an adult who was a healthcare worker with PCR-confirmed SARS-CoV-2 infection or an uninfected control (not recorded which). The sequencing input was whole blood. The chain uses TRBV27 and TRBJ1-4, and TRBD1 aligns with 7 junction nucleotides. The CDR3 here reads CASRPGTANEKLFF. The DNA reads TGTGCCAGCAGACCCGGGACAGCTAATGAAAAACTGTTTTTT.